Detailed here is one T cell receptor beta chain. The antigen is undetermined. The junction and the germline gene differ at one end; a read error may be behind it. CDR3 length equals 13 residues. Germline V gene lookup returns CDR1 MDHEN and CDR2 SYDVKM. The sample comes from a study of T cells in localized non-small cell lung cancer. Produced via immunoSEQ multiplex PCR; TCRdb's table is partial and in-frame only. The data show around 3,000 clones, roughly 27% seen once. Findings and limits, study-wide: Within adjacent lung there appeared a median roughly 60 of the top 100 tumor clones. Maximal T cell clonality occurred in uninvolved adjacent lung, with tumor ranking below it.

The sequencing used lung tumor tissue, collected before any cancer treatment. The rearrangement links TRBV28 to TRBJ2-7; 11 bases agree with TRBD2. This clonotype was obtained from a woman aged 40-69 years with stage I lung adenocarcinoma. CDR3 in DNA: TGTGCCAGCACCACGGGACTAGCGGAGGGCCGGGATTTC. It is translated as CASTTGLAEGRDF. The variable domain in full, completed from reference TRBV28 and TRBJ2-7, reads DVKVTQSSRYLVKRTGEKVFLECVQDMDHENMFWYRQDPGLGLRLIYFSYDVKMKEKGDIPEGYSVSREKKERFSLILESASTNQTSMYLCASTTGLAEGRDFGPGTRLTVT.